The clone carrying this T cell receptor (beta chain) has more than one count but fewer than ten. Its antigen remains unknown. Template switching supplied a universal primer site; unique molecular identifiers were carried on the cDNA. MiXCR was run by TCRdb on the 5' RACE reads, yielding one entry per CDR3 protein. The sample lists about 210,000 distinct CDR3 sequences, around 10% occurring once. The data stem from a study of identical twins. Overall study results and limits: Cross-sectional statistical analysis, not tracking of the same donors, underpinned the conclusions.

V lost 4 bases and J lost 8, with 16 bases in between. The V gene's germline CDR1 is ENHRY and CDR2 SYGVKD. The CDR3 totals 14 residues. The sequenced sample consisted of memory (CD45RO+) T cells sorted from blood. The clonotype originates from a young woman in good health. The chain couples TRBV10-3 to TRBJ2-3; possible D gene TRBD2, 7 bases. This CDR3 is CAISGGASGVTQYF. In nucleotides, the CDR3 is TGTGCCATCAGTGGGGGGGCCAGCGGGGTTACGCAGTATTTT.